This entry concerns a single T cell receptor (beta chain). Compared with germline, one end of the junction differs, possibly owing to a read error. This sample was taken from a study of tumor and adjacent non-tumor tissue in lung cancer. Study-level information: Histology: 12 adenocarcinoma, a couple of squamous cell carcinoma, 1 small cell lung cancer. Each sample yielded some 4 million productive TCRbeta reads on average.

Three rounds of nested PCR, following a modified ARM-PCR protocol, produced the TCRbeta library. TCRdb reprocessed the multiplex PCR reads via MiXCR and lists one record per CDR3 protein. This table holds under 100,000 distinct CDR3 sequences, roughly three fifths found once. Germline CDR1 and CDR2: SGHAT and FQNNGV. The CDR3 length is 15 residues. No cell sorting was done before RNA was extracted from the tissue. Donors were chemotherapy-naive, newly diagnosed lung cancer surgical patients in China, August–late 2014. The J gene is TRBJ2-7, the V gene TRBV11-2; D is undetermined. The TCR originated in a man between 65 and 85 years old with non-small cell lung cancer. The sequenced sample was lung tumor tissue. As DNA, the CDR3 is TGTGTCAGCAGCTTAGGGATATCAGGAATCGGCGAGCAGTACTTC. This codes for CVSSLGISGIGEQYF.